This is a list of T cell receptor beta chains from one sample in a study of Graves' ophthalmopathy and Graves' hyperthyroidism. TCRdb ran MiXCR on the multiplex PCR reads and lists one entry per CDR3 protein. Of approximately 540,000 distinct CDR3 sequences listed, approximately 35% are singletons. The source material was peripheral blood or thyroid tissue (not recorded which). These receptors originate from an adult man with Graves' hyperthyroidism. CDR3s include the opening cysteine and the closing phenylalanine or tryptophan. The order of the fields is D gene, V gene, clone size, J gene, CDR3 DNA, CDR3 protein. D genes are given only for firm matches. Only some rows state a clone size, as once, few, many or a class for expanded clones.

.	TRBV7-9	.	TRBJ2-7	TGTGCCAGCAGCGTGACTATGGGGCAGTACTTC	CASSVTMGQYF
.	TRBV7-8	.	TRBJ2-7	TGTGCCAGCAGCCCAAAGAGTAGCAGCTCCTACGAGCAGTACTTC	CASSPKSSSSYEQYF
TRBD1	TRBV27	few	TRBJ2-7	TGTGCCAGCAGTCTCGGGACAGGGGGCGCAGAGCAGTACTTC	CASSLGTGGAEQYF
TRBD1	TRBV15	.	TRBJ1-2	TGTGCCACCAGCAGAGGGTGGGGGACAGGGGGCCTCGGGCGGTATGGCTACACCTTC	CATSRGWGTGGLGRYGYTF
.	TRBV10-3	many	TRBJ2-7	TGTGCCATCAGTGAGTCAGGCGGGGCCAACGTTGGGGAGCAGTACTTC	CAISESGGANVGEQYF
.	TRBV9	.	TRBJ2-2	TGTGCCAGCAGGCGAGGACAAATAAACACCGGGGAGCTGTTTTTT	CASRRGQINTGELFF
.	TRBV12-3/TRBV12-4	.	TRBJ1-3	TGTGCCAGCAGTTGGGACACCGACTCTGGAAACACCATATATTTT	CASSWDTDSGNTIYF
TRBD2	TRBV20-1	.	TRBJ2-5	TGCAGTGCAAAGCCGGGACTAGCGGGGCAAGAGACCCAGTACTTC	CSAKPGLAGQETQYF
.	TRBV20-1	.	TRBJ1-3	TGCAGTGCTAGCGGCGGGAGCACCATATATTTT	CSASGGSTIYF
TRBD1	TRBV20-1	many	TRBJ1-2	TGCAGTGCTAGACGGCGACAGGGGTTCTATGGCTACACCTTC	CSARRRQGFYGYTF
.	TRBV12-3/TRBV12-4	many	TRBJ1-2	TGTGCCAGCAGTTTTACCCTCTCACCATATCCAGGATATGGCTACACCTTC	CASSFTLSPYPGYGYTF
TRBD1	TRBV7-8	once	TRBJ2-7	TGTGCCAGCAGCCTTTCCCTGGACAGGGGGGACTACGAGCAGTACTTC	CASSLSLDRGDYEQYF
.	TRBV6-5	many	TRBJ2-6	TGTGCCAGCAGTTACGTAGCGTCCGGGGCCAACGTCCTGACTTTC	CASSYVASGANVLTF
TRBD2	TRBV19	many	TRBJ2-7	TGTGCCAGTAGTAGCCAACTAGCGGGAGCATACGAGCAGTACTTC	CASSSQLAGAYEQYF
.	TRBV9	.	TRBJ1-1	TGTGCCAGCAGCGCTTCTACCTACACTGAAGCTTTCTTT	CASSASTYTEAFF
TRBD1	TRBV14	many	TRBJ1-1	TGTGCCAGCAGCCTCCGGACAGGGATGAACACTGAAGCTTTCTTT	CASSLRTGMNTEAFF
.	TRBV29-1	.	TRBJ1-1	TGCAGCGTTGCTCTTGGCACAGGGCAGAACACTGAAGCTTTCTTT	CSVALGTGQNTEAFF
TRBD1	TRBV9	.	TRBJ1-1	TGTGCCAGCAGCGTCCCGGGACAGGGGCTCGGTGGGGGTGAAGCTTTCTTT	CASSVPGQGLGGGEAFF
TRBD1	TRBV7-9	many	TRBJ1-6	TGTGCCAGCAGCGCGGACAGGATCTATAATTCACCCCTCCACTTT	CASSADRIYNSPLHF
TRBD1	TRBV20-1	once	TRBJ1-5	TGCAGTGCTTCACCGGGACAGGGGGCGCTGAGCAATCAGCCCCAGCATTTT	CSASPGQGALSNQPQHF
.	TRBV19	few	TRBJ1-5	TGTGCCAGTAGTCTCGGATGGAGCAATCAGCCCCAGCATTTT	CASSLGWSNQPQHF
TRBD1	TRBV6-1	few	TRBJ2-7	TGTGCCAGCAACCTGGACAGGGGGCATCCCGAGCAGTACTTC	CASNLDRGHPEQYF
.	TRBV7-9	many	TRBJ1-2	TGTGCCAGCAGCTTAGCTTTAGAGACGTTAAACTATGGCTACACCTTC	CASSLALETLNYGYTF
.	TRBV6-5	many	TRBJ1-5	TGTGCCAGCAGTTACCGTCGCAATCAGCCCCAGCATTTT	CASSYRRNQPQHF
.	TRBV5-1	.	TRBJ2-1	TGCGCCAGCAGCTTTAACAAGGAGCAGTTCTTC	CASSFNKEQFF
TRBD2	TRBV7-2	.	TRBJ2-3	TGTGCCAGCAGCTTATTGGGCGGGGGGCTTAATACGCAGTATTTT	CASSLLGGGLNTQYF
.	TRBV29-1	many	TRBJ2-5	TGCAGCGTTGAAGACGCGACTAGACAAGAGACCCAGTACTTC	CSVEDATRQETQYF
.	TRBV13	.	TRBJ1-5	TGTGCCAGCAGCTTCTCTACTGGGGCAAATCAGCCCCAGCATTTT	CASSFSTGANQPQHF
.	TRBV29-1	.	TRBJ2-7	TGCAGCGTTGTTGTGGGGGCAGGCATGCAGTACTTC	CSVVVGAGMQYF
.	TRBV6-5	.	TRBJ2-7	TGTGCCAGCACCAAGCAGCGCGGAGGATTCTACGAGCAGTACTTC	CASTKQRGGFYEQYF
TRBD2	TRBV4-1	many	TRBJ2-7	TGCGCCAGCAGCCAAGATATGGGGGGAGGGAACTACGAGCAGTACTTC	CASSQDMGGGNYEQYF
.	TRBV2	many	TRBJ1-2	TGTGCCAGCACGGCCTACAGCGGACTCAACTATGGCTACACCTTC	CASTAYSGLNYGYTF
TRBD2	TRBV19	.	TRBJ2-1	TGTGCCAGTCTGGTAGCGGGGGGCAATGAGCAGTTCTTC	CASLVAGGNEQFF
TRBD1	TRBV6-6	many	TRBJ1-5	TGTGCCAGCAGTTACCCTACGGACAGGGGCAATCAGCCCCAGCATTTT	CASSYPTDRGNQPQHF
TRBD1	TRBV19	.	TRBJ1-1	TGTGCCAGTAGTATAATCAAGACAGGGGTTTTGCACACTGAAGCTTTCTTT	CASSIIKTGVLHTEAFF
.	TRBV15	many	TRBJ2-2	TGTGCCACCAGCAGAGCCGGAGGGACCGGGGAGCTGTTTTTT	CATSRAGGTGELFF
TRBD1	TRBV5-1	.	TRBJ1-1	TGCGCCAGCAGGAGGGACAGCGGCTTGAACACTGAAGCTTTCTTT	CASRRDSGLNTEAFF
.	TRBV7-3	.	TRBJ2-2	TGTGCCAGCAGCCCCGGGCCCAGCGGGAACACCGGGGAGCTGTTTTTT	CASSPGPSGNTGELFF
TRBD1	TRBV29-1	.	TRBJ1-1	TGCAGCGTGACCACAGGGGCCCACACTGAAGCTTTCTTT	CSVTTGAHTEAFF
.	TRBV20-1	.	TRBJ1-1	TGCAGTGCTAGAAGTTTCAATACCGGGTCCCCCAAGGAAGCTTTCTTT	CSARSFNTGSPKEAFF
.	TRBV4-1	.	TRBJ1-5	TGCGCCAGCAGCCAAGGGCTCCAGGCGATGAATCAGCCCCAGCATTTT	CASSQGLQAMNQPQHF
TRBD2	TRBV29-1	.	TRBJ2-1	TGCAGCGTTGAGGGACTAGCGGGGGGGAGGAACTCCTACAATGAGCAGTTCTTC	CSVEGLAGGRNSYNEQFF
TRBD1	TRBV7-9	.	TRBJ2-7	TGTGCCAGCTTAGCCGGGACAGCTCTCGAGCAGTACTTC	CASLAGTALEQYF
.	TRBV5-4	many	TRBJ1-1	TGTGCCAGCAGCTTAAACCCCAGGGAGGTGGCGAACACTGAAGCTTTCTTT	CASSLNPREVANTEAFF
.	TRBV7-9	many	TRBJ1-2	TGTGCCAGCAGCTTAGCGCACAGCCATGGCTACACCTTC	CASSLAHSHGYTF
.	TRBV25-1	many	TRBJ2-7	TGTGCCAGCAGTGACTTCGGTAGAGGATCCCTGAGCGAGCAGTACTTC	CASSDFGRGSLSEQYF
TRBD1	TRBV7-6	once	TRBJ2-7	TGTGCCAGCAGCTCGCTCCGGGACAGGGTGGGGTACGAGCAGTACTTC	CASSSLRDRVGYEQYF
TRBD1	TRBV6-5	many	TRBJ2-7	TGTGCCAGCAGAGCTCCGGGACAGGGAGGCTACGAGCAGTACTTC	CASRAPGQGGYEQYF
TRBD1	TRBV29-1	.	TRBJ1-3	TGCAGCGTTGAATATCTGGCGGGGACAGGAGTCTCTGGAAACACCATATATTTT	CSVEYLAGTGVSGNTIYF
.	TRBV7-9	.	TRBJ2-7	TGTGCCAGCAGCTTAGAAGGGCTAGCCTACGAGCAGTACTTC	CASSLEGLAYEQYF
.	TRBV7-2	few	TRBJ2-3	TGTGCCAGCAGCTCAGTCGTAATCGATACGCAGTATTTT	CASSSVVIDTQYF
.	TRBV7-6	.	TRBJ2-3	TGTGCCAGCAGCTCTGGGGGACGGACACTTCCGTATTTT	CASSSGGRTLPYF
TRBD2	TRBV6-5	.	TRBJ2-7	TGTGCCAACAGTTACTCCCCGAGCGGGAGGGACGAGCAGTACTTC	CANSYSPSGRDEQYF
.	TRBV6-6	many	TRBJ1-5	TGTGCCAGCAGCGACCAGGGATCGGGCAATCAGCCCCAGCATTTT	CASSDQGSGNQPQHF
.	TRBV12-3/TRBV12-4	many	TRBJ2-2	TGTGCCAGCAGTCCTCAGCCGACCGGGGAGCTGTTTTTT	CASSPQPTGELFF